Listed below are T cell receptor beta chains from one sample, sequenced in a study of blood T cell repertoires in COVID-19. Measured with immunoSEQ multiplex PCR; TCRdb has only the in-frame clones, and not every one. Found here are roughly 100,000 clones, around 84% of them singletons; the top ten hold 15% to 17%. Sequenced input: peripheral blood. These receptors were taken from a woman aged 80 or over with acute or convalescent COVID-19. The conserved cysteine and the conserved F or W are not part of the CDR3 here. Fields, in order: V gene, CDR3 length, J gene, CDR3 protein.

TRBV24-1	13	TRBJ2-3	ATSKPGQGSDTQY
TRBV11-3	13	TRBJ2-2	ASSYLRSGTGELF
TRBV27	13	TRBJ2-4	ASSPTGGAKNIQY
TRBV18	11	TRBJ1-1	ASRGDKNTEAF
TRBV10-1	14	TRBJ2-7	ASSDASSGRNYEQY
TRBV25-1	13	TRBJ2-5	ASSPRTGSGETQY
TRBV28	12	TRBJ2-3	ASSFNREKDTQY
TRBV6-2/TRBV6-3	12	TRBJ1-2	ASSYRGQGYGYT
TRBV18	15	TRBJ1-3	ASSPTPQGGSGNTIY
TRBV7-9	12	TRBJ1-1	ASSLGAPPAEAF
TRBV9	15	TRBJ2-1	ASSVALAGFNYNEQF